The source of this TCR beta chain is a study of cytomegalovirus exposure and HLA in healthy donors. Amplification used 60 Vbeta primers and 13 Jbeta primers. Clones were sequenced by immunoSEQ multiplex PCR, and TCRdb holds only the in-frame ones, with some missing. The sample consists of 280,000 or so clones, approximately 90% of them appearing once. The trim removed 2 bases at V and 0 bases at J, leaving 1 base unmatched. Germline loops: CDR1 SGHTA, CDR2 FQGNSA. CDR3 length: 16 residues. This chain connects TRBV7-2 to TRBJ2-1, with 10 bases lining up with TRBD2. The sequencing input was PBMCs. This clonotype originated in a woman younger than 35 in good health and CMV-seronegative. The CDR3 sequence: CASSLLAGVSYNEQFF. As DNA, the CDR3 is TGTGCCAGCAGCTTACTAGCGGGGGTCTCCTACAATGAGCAGTTCTTC. The variable domain in full, completed from reference TRBV7-2 and TRBJ2-1, reads GAGVSQSPSNKVTEKGKDVELRCDPISGHTALYWYRQSLGQGLEFLIYFQGNSAPDKSGLPSDRFSAERTGGSVSTLTIQRTQQEDSAVYLCASSLLAGVSYNEQFFGPGTRLTVL.